What follows is one T cell receptor beta chain and its context. No antigen is known for it. This sample is drawn from a study of cytomegalovirus exposure and HLA in healthy donors. Study outcomes and limitations: With further analysis later on, most CMV-associated TCR beta chains appeared HLA-restricted. Generally TCR sequences proved uncommon, though certain public TCRs appeared in numerous donors. In an earlier analysis, about 90% or about 30%: the productive usage of most TCR beta V segments.

The donors gave bone marrow, and they were healthy. This CDR3 has 20 residues. CDR1 is MDHEN, CDR2 SYDVKM, per germline. V lost 6 bases and J 4 bases, leaving 34 bases between the germline ends. Both 60 Vbeta primers and 13 Jbeta primers went into the PCR. Method: immunoSEQ multiplex PCR; TCRdb's copy keeps in-frame clones and lacks some. The sample holds 150,000 to 200,000 clones, roughly nine tenths seen once. Material: PBMCs. The chain combines TRBV28 with TRBJ2-7; D may be TRBD2 (6 bases). The origin of this receptor is a boy under 10 years old in good health and CMV-seronegative. The CDR3 region has the DNA TGTGCCAGCAGCCCCACTTGGGGGGTCCCGGGGAGACTTGGTGATTACGAGCAGTACTTC. Protein product: CASSPTWGVPGRLGDYEQYF.